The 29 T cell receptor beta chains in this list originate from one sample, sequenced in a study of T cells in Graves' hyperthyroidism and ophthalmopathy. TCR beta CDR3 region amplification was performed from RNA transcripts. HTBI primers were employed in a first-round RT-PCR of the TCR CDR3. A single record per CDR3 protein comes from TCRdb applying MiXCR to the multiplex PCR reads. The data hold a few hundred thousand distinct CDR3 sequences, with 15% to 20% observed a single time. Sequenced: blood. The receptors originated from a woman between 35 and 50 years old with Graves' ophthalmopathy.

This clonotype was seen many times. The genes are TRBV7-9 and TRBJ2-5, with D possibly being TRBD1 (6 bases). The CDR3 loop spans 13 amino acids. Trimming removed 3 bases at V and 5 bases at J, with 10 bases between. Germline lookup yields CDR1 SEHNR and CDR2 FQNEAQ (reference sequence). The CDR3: CASSLQGSETQYF. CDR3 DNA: TGTGCCAGCAGCTTGCAGGGGTCGGAGACCCAGTACTTC.

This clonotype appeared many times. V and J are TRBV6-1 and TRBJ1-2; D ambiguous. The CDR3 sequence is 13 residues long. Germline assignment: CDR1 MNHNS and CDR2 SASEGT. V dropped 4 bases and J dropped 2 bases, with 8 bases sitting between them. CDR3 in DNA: TGTGCCAGCAGTGTCGAAAGGAACTATGGCTACACCTTC. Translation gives CASSVERNYGYTF.

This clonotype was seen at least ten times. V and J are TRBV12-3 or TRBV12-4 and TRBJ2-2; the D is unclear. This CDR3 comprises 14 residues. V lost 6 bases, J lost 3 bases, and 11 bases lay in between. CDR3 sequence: CASRLETYTGELFF. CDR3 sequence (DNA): TGTGCCAGCAGACTCGAAACCTACACCGGGGAGCTGTTTTTT.

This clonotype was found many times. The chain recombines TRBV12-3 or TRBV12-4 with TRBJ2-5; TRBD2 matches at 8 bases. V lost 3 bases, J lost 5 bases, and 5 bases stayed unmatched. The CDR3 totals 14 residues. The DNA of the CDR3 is TGTGCCAGCAGTTTTTTAGGACTAGCTGAGACCCAGTACTTC. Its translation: CASSFLGLAETQYF.

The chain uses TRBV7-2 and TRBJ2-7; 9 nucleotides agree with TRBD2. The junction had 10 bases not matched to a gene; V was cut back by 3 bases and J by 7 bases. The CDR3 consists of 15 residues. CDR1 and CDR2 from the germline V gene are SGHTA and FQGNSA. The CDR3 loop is CASSFLAGTPGEQYF. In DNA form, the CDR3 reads TGTGCCAGCAGCTTCCTAGCGGGAACCCCTGGGGAGCAGTACTTC.

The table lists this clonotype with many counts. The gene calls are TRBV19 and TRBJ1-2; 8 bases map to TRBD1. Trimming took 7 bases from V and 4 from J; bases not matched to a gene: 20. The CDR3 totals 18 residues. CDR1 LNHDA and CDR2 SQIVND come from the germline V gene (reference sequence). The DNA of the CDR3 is TGTGCCAGTATTGGGCCCTTAAGACAGGGGTCTTCATTCTATGGCTACACCTTC. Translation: CASIGPLRQGSSFYGYTF.

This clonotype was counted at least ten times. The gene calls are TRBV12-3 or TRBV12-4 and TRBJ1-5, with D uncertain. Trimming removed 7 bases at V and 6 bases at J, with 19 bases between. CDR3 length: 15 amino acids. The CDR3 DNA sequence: TGTGCCAGCACCCCGGGCAGGAAGGGAAGTCAGCCCCAGCATTTT. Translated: CASTPGRKGSQPQHF.

CDR3 nucleotides: TGTGCCAGCAGAAGATCCCCAAGCAATACGCTGTTTTTT. This gives the protein CASRRSPSNTLFF. The J gene is TRBJ2-2, the V gene TRBV28; D is unclear. The CDR3 contains 13 residues. The V gene's germline CDR1 is MDHEN and CDR2 SYDVKM. V lost 6 bases, J lost 13 bases, and 18 bases lay in between.

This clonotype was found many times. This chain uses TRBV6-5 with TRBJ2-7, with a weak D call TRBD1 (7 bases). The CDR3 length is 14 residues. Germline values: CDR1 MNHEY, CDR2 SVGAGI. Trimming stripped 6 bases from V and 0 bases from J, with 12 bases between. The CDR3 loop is CASRTRDSSYEQYF. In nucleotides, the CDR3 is TGTGCCAGCAGAACGCGGGACAGCTCCTACGAGCAGTACTTC.

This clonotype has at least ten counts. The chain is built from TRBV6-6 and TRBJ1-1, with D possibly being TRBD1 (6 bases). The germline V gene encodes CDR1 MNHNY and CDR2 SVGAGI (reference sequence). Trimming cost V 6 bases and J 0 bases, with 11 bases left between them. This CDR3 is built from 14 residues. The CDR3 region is CASRQGPMNTEAFF. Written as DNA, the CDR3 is TGTGCCAGCAGACAGGGTCCTATGAACACTGAAGCTTTCTTT.

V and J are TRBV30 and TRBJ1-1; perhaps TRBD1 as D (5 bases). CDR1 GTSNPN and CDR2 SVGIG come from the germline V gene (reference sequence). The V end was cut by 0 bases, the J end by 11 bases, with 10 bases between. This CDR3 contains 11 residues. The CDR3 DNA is TGTGCCTGGAGTGTACTCGGGGGGGCTTTCTTT. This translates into CAWSVLGGAFF.

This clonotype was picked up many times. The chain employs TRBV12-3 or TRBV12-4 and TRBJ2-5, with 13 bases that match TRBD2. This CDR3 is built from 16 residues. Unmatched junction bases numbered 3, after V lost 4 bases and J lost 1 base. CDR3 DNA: TGTGCCAGCAGTTGGACTAGCGGGAGTCCCCAAGAGACCCAGTACTTC. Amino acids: CASSWTSGSPQETQYF.

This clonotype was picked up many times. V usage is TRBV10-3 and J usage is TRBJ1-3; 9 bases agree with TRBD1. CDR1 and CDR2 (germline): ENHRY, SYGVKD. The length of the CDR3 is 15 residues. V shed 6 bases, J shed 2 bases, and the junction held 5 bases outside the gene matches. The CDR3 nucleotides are TGTGCCATCAGCGGGACAGGGATTACTGGAAACACCATATATTTT. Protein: CAISGTGITGNTIYF.

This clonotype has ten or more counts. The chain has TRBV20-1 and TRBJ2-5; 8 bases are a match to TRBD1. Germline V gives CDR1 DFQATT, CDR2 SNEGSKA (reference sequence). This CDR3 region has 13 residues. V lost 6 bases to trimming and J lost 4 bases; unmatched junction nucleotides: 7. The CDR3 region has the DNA TGCAGTGCCGCGGACAGGGTAGGAGAGACCCAGTACTTC. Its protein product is CSAADRVGETQYF.

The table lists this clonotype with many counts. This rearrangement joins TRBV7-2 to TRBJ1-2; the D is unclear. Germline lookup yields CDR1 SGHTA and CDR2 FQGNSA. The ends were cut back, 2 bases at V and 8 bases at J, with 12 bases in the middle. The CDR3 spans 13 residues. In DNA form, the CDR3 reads TGTGCCAGCAGCTTAAGAGGGTATGGCGGCTACACCTTC. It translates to CASSLRGYGGYTF.

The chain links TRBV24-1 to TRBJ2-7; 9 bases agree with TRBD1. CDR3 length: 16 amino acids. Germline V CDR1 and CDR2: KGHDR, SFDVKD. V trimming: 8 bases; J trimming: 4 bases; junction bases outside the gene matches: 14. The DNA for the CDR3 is TGTGCCACCACATATCGATGGACAGGGGTGAGGTACGAGCAGTACTTC. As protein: CATTYRWTGVRYEQYF.

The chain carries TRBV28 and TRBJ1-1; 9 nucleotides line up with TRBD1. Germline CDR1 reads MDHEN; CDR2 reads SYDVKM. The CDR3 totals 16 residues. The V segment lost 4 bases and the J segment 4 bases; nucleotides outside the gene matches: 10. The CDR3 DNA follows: TGTGCCAGCAGTTCTCCCGGGACAGGGAAGAGCACTGAAGCTTTCTTT. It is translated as CASSSPGTGKSTEAFF.

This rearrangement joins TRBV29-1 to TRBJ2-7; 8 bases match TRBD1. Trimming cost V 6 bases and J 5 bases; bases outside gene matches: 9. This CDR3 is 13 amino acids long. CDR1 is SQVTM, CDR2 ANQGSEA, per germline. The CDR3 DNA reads TGCAGCGTCACGACCTCAGGGGGCCACGAGCAGTACTTC. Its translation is CSVTTSGGHEQYF.

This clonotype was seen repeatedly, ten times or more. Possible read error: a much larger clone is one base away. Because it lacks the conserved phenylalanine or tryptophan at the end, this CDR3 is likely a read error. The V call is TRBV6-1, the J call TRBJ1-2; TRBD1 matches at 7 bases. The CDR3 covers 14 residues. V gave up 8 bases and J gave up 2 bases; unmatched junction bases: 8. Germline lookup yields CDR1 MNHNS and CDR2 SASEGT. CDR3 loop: CASRVQGGNYGYTS. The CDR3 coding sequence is TGTGCCAGCCGAGTCCAGGGGGGCAACTATGGCTACACCTCC.

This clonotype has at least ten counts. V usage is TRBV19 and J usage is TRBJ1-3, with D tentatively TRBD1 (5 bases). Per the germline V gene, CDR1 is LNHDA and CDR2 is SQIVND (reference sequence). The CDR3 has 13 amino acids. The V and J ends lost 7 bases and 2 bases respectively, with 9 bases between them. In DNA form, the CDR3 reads TGTGCCAGTAAGGTGGGGCCTGGAAACACCATATATTTT. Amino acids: CASKVGPGNTIYF. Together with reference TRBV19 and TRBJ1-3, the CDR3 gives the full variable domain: DGGITQSPKYLFRKEGQNVTLSCEQNLNHDAMYWYRQDPGQGLRLIYYSQIVNDFQKGDIAEGYSVSREKKESFPLTVTSAQKNPTAFYLCASKVGPGNTIYFGEGSWLTVV.

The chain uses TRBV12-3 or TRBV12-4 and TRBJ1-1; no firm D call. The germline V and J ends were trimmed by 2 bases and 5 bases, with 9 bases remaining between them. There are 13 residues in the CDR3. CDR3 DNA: TGTGCCAGCAGTTTATTCGTTGAAACTGAAGCTTTCTTT. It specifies CASSLFVETEAFF.

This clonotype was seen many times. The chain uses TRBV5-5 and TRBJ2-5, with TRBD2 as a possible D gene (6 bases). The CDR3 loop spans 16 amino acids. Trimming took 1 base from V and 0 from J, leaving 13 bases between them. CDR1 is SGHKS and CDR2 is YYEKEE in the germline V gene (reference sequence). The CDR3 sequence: CASSLTHAGHQETQYF. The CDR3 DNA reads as TGTGCCAGCAGCTTGACCCACGCGGGGCACCAAGAGACCCAGTACTTC.

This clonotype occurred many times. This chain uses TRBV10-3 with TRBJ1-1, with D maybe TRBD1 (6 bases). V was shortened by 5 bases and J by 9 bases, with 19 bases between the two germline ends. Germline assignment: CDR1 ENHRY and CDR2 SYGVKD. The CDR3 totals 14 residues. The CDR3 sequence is CAISKQPGHGKAFF. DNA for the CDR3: TGTGCCATCAGTAAACAACCGGGACACGGGAAAGCTTTCTTT.

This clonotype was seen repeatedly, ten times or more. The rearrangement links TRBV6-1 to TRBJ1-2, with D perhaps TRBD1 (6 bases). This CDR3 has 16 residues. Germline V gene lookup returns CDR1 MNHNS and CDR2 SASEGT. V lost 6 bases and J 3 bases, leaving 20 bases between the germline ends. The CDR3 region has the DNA TGTGCCAGCAGCCCAAACCCCACAGGGTTGCACTATGGCTACACCTTC. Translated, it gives CASSPNPTGLHYGYTF.

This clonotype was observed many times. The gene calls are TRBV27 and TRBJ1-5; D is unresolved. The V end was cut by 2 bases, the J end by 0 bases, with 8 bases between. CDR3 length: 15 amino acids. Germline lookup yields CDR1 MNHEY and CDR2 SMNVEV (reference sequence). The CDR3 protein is CASSLDGFSNQPQHF. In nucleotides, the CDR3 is TGTGCCAGCAGTTTAGATGGGTTTAGCAATCAGCCCCAGCATTTT.

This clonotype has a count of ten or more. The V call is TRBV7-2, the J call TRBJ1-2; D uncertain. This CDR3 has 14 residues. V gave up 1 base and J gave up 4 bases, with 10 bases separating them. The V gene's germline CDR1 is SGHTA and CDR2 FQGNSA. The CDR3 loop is CASSLVAGTYGYTF. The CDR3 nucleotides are TGTGCCAGCAGCTTAGTTGCAGGAACCTATGGCTACACCTTC.

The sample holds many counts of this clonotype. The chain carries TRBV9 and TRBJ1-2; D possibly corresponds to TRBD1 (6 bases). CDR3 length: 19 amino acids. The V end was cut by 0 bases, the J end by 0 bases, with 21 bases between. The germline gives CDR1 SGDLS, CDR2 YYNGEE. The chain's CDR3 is CASSVVSAGGHKTNYGYTF. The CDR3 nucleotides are TGTGCCAGCAGCGTAGTGTCGGCCGGGGGGCACAAAACTAACTATGGCTACACCTTC.

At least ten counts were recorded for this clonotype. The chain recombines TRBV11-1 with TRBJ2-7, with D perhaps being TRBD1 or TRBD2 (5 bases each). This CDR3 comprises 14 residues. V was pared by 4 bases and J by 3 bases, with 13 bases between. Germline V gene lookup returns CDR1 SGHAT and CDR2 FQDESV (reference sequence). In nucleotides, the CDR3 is TGTGCCAGCAGCTCGGGACGGAACCTCTACGAGCAGTACTTC. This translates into CASSSGRNLYEQYF. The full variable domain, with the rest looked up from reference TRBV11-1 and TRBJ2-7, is EAEVAQSPRYKITEKSQAVAFWCDPISGHATLYWYRQILGQGPELLVQFQDESVVDDSQLPKDRFSAERLKGVDSTLKIQPAELGDSAMYLCASSSGRNLYEQYFGPGTRLTVT.

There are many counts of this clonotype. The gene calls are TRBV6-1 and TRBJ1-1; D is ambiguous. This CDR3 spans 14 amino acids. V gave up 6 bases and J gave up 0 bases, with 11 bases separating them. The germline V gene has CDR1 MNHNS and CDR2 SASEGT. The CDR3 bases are TGTGCCAGCAGGGATATAAATATGAACACTGAAGCTTTCTTT. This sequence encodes CASRDINMNTEAFF.